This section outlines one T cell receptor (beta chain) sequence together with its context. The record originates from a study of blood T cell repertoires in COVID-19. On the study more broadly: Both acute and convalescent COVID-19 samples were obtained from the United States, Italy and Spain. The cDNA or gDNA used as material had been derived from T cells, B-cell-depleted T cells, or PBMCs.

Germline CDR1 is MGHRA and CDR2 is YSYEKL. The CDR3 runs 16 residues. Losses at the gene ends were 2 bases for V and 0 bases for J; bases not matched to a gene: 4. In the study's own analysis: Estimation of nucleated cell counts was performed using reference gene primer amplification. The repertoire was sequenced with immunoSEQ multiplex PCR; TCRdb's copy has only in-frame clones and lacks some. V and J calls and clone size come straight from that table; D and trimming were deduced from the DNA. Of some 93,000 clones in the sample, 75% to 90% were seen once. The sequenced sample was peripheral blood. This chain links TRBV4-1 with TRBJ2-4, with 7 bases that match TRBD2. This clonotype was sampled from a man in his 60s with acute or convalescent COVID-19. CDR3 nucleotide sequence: TGCGCCAGCAGCCAACTGGGACTACAAGCCAAAAACATTCAGTACTTC. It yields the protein CASSQLGLQAKNIQYF.